This T cell receptor beta chain was retrieved from a study of human T cells and chemical hapten exposure. Germline V gene data show CDR1 as SQVTM and CDR2 as ANQGSEA. CDR3 length: 14 residues. Unmatched junction bases numbered 4, after V lost 3 bases and J lost 2 bases. Indicated time point: patch test 2, 6 weeks after DPC sensitization. Treatment: therapeutic diphenylcyclopropenone sensitization with weekly scalp DPC. Each CDR3 protein gets one entry after TCRdb re-called the RACE reads with MiXCR. The data hold tens of thousands of distinct CDR3 sequences, with about 8.5% observed a single time. The origin of this receptor is a woman in her forties or fifties with alopecia areata. Some clones in this sample may be carry-over from other donors' samples. The sample here was whole blood, taken in connection with sensitization to the hapten diphenylcyclopropenone (DPC). V and J are TRBV29-1 and TRBJ2-5; 9 bases line up with TRBD2. CDR3 protein: CSVETSGIQETQYF. In nucleotides, the CDR3 is TGCAGCGTTGAGACTAGCGGAATTCAAGAGACCCAGTACTTC.